This T cell receptor (beta chain) stems from a study of shared clonotypes between healthy human individuals (dated by TCRdb to 2018 to 2020). Study-wide context: A few men and a couple of women, aged 18 to 49 years, made up the cohort. Per donor, leukapheresis produced somewhere between about 0.94 and 10 billion PBMCs. Different laboratories and diverse techniques were used to prepare libraries and sequence TCR repertoires, to increase sequencing depth and limit assay-specific biases. To estimate repertoire size and how much clonotypes are shared between individuals, the study performed deep sequencing of blood TCR repertoires from 4 to 6 healthy adults. For each donor, three plates each were used for CD4 naive and CD4 memory, two plates were used for CD8 naive, and one plate was used for CD8 memory.

Using the deep immunoSEQ assay, TCR CDR3 regions were amplified from genomic DNA by multiplex PCR. Extracted genomic DNA from each cell subset was distributed evenly across all wells of several immunoSEQ 96-well plates, and each plate was treated as a replicate. For sorted subsets, each replicate PCR was loaded with around 200 ng genomic DNA, equivalent to approximately 27,000 T cell genomes. Purified libraries were measured with a Qubit 3.0 fluorometer, size-checked on a Bioanalyzer 2100, and measured again with the KAPA Library Quantification kit. Every immunoSEQ 96-well plate was sequenced on a separate single-read 150-cycle Illumina NextSeq 550 flow cell. On the study's bioinformatics: The immunoSEQ output contained only junctional sequences without quality scores, so filtering could not match that applied to full-length reads. To assign V/J genes and CDR3, sequences were annotated using PyIR, a Python wrapper for IgBLAST v1.9, with IMGT germline references. Reads were filtered out if the reads had weak V/J assignments (E-value above 1e-6), no CDR3, stop codons, out-of-frame junctions, or ambiguous translated residues. V3J clonotypes were defined as sequences sharing an identical inferred V gene, J gene, and CDR3 amino acid sequence. To compute the percentage overlap between repertoires, the number of shared unique clonotypes was divided by the size of the smaller repertoire. Three approaches were used to assess repertoire richness: RTK rarefaction, the Chao1 estimator, and Recon v2.1 estimates of unobserved clonotypes. Generation probabilities were computed with OLGA for all TCRbeta clonotypes obtained by the gDNA method from a few donors. TCRdb took over this immuneACCESS table, retaining in-frame rearrangements with V and J assigned. Such tables are incomplete; in checked studies, under half of the missing clones stem from an unresolved V gene, and the remainder is unexplained. The V and J calls and clone size were taken over from that table, and D and trimming were inferred from the DNA. Here the sample has under 1,100,000 clones; roughly 74% occur a single time. In total, the top ten clones hold around 0.6% of the sample.

Worth noting for this clone: Its specific antigen is unknown. It has no much larger one-base neighbor in the sample; base qualities were not kept.

Donors were healthy HIV-negative adults with no recently reported acute infections or vaccinations. All donors were Caucasian adults living in Nashville, Tennessee, USA. Magnetic negative selection was used to enrich CD4+ T cells, after which naive cells were positively selected on CD45RA and the negative fraction became the memory subset. After blood collection by leukapheresis, PBMCs were isolated using Ficoll-Histopaque density gradient centrifugation and then cryopreserved in the vapor phase of liquid nitrogen. Analytical flow cytometry was used to check the purity and quantity of each magnetically sorted T cell population. Genomic DNA was isolated from every sorted fraction and measured by UV absorbance on a Nanodrop 2000c. The study at large found these results: Sampling was restricted to blood, and TCR repertoires in tissues likely differ from the TCR repertoires found in blood. Estimated clonotype richness was generally larger for naive than for memory subsets. Based on pairwise subsampling, the degree of clonotype sharing among donors was expected to be affected by sequencing depth. Roughly 5.2% of naive CD4, roughly 3.6% of naive CD8, 2% to 2.5% of memory CD4, and less than 0.45% of memory CD8 clonotypes were shared across a few donors. Compared with non-shared clonotypes, the clonotypes found in all four sorted-subset donors had higher generation probabilities. Because the study included a small number of donors, the genetic and exposure-history diversity represented was limited. Incomplete sequencing was indicated by rarefaction of sorted-subset datasets, despite the large sequencing depth.

The sequenced material came from memory CD4+ T cells from PBMCs. In light of the paper, this sample's cell subset or site label describes: CD45RA-negative fraction. The sequence derives from a man younger than 35 in good health. Some clones in this sample may be carry-over from other donors' samples.

The CDR3 reads CASSPLGKGYFGTEAFF. The DNA sequence is as follows: TGTGCCAGCAGTCCCTTGGGAAAGGGGTATTTCGGCACTGAAGCTTTCTTT. This receptor chain uses TRBV28 and TRBJ1-1, and possibly TRBD1, on 5 matching bases. The V and J ends are trimmed by 5 bases and 4 bases, leaving 23 bases between them. The CDR3 covers 17 residues, taking in both the cysteine and the phenylalanine. Only CDR3 DNA remains: 51 bases, in frame from the first base. CDR1 is given as MDHEN and CDR2 as SYDVKM, both from the germline V gene.